This T cell receptor (beta chain) was found in a study of T cells in Graves' hyperthyroidism and ophthalmopathy. General study results and limits: A median about 6 months before onset, the model predicted ophthalmopathy.

The source material, RNA transcripts, was used to amplify TCR beta CDR3 regions. Using the HTBI primer set, a first-round RT-PCR was run on the TCR CDR3. From the multiplex PCR reads, TCRdb called clonotypes with MiXCR, one entry per CDR3 protein. The sample shows hundreds of thousands of distinct CDR3 sequences, 35% to 40% of them seen only once. About this clonotype itself: Its target is unknown.

The sequenced sample was blood. This clonotype originated in a young man with Graves' hyperthyroidism.

The CDR3 DNA reads TGTGCCAGCAGCTCGGACAGGGCTGACTACACCTTC. Residues: CASSSDRADYTF. This chain links TRBV13 with TRBJ1-2; 8 bases fit TRBD1. The CDR3 loop spans 12 amino acids. The germline V gene encodes CDR1 PRHDT and CDR2 FYEKMQ (reference sequence). The ends lost 4 bases at V and 10 bases at J; junction bases unmatched: 5.